The T cell receptor beta chain under discussion was sequenced for a study of blood T cells in healthy people across ages. This clonotype was seen a handful of times. A sample-barcoded 5' primer and a J-beta primer mix were used in a second PCR of about 7 to 12 cycles. TCRdb used MiXCR to reprocess the 5' RACE reads, holding one entry per CDR3 protein. The sample yields approximately 350,000 distinct CDR3 sequences, 50% to 60% seen once. This CDR3 comprises 16 residues. V was clipped by 2 bases and J by 6 bases; unmatched bases: 5. Germline-derived CDR1 and CDR2 are SGHRS and YFSETQ. Sequenced material: blood. The sequence derives from a man aged 60 to 69 in good health. This chain uses TRBV5-1 with TRBJ2-1; 13 nucleotides agree with TRBD2. CDR3 DNA sequence: TGCGCCAGCAGCTTACCCGGGACTAGCGGGACCAATGAGCAGTTCTTC. Protein: CASSLPGTSGTNEQFF.